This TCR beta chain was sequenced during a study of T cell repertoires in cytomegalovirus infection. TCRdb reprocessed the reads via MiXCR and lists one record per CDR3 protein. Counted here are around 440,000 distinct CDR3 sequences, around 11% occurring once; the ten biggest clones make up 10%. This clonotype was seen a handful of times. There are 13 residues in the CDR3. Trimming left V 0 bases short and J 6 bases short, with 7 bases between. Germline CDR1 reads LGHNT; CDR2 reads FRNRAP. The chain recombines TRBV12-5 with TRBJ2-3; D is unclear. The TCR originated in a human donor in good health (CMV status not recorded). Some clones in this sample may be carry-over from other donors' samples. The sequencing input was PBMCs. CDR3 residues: CASGLVMSDTQYF. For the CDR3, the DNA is TGTGCTAGTGGTTTGGTAATGTCCGATACGCAGTATTTT.